The rows below give T cell receptor beta chains drawn from one sample of a study of cytomegalovirus exposure and HLA in healthy donors. Data came from immunoSEQ multiplex PCR; TCRdb stores just in-frame clones and leaves some out. This sample has about 160,000 clones, with approximately 86% found just once. Sequenced input: PBMCs. These receptor sequences come from a woman younger than 30 in good health and CMV-seronegative. Each CDR3 is given with its conserved first and last residue. The D gene is left open where the match is weak. A row's size may be missing; if present it is once, few, many or a size class.

j_call,v_call,clone_size,d_call,cdr3_aa,cdr3_nt
TRBJ1-2,TRBV7-9,NA,NA,CASSSFGLNYGYTF,TGTGCCAGCAGCTCGTTCGGGTTGAACTATGGCTACACCTTC
TRBJ1-3,TRBV21-1,NA,NA,CASSTWTGLYSGNTIYF,TGTGCCAGCAGCACTTGGACAGGGCTATACTCTGGAAACACCATATATTTT
TRBJ2-5,TRBV28,NA,NA,CASTLRGAETQYF,TGTGCCAGTACCCTTCGGGGGGCAGAGACCCAGTACTTC
TRBJ2-1,TRBV7-9,NA,NA,CASSLGSRHPNNEQFF,TGTGCCAGCAGCTTAGGATCGCGACACCCGAACAATGAGCAGTTCTTC
TRBJ1-5,TRBV28,NA,NA,CASSLLAAGSQPQHF,TGTGCCAGCAGTTTATTGGCCGCTGGCAGTCAGCCCCAGCATTTT
TRBJ2-5,TRBV7-9,NA,NA,CASSLSTGQETQYF,TGTGCCAGCAGCTTATCTACAGGGCAAGAGACCCAGTACTTC
TRBJ2-3,TRBV6-4,NA,NA,CASSEASTDTQYF,TGTGCCAGCAGTGAAGCCAGCACAGATACGCAGTATTTT
TRBJ2-7,TRBV9,NA,TRBD2,CASSVDGRASYEQYF,TGTGCCAGCAGCGTAGACGGGAGGGCCTCCTACGAGCAGTACTTC
TRBJ2-1,TRBV2,few,NA,CASSGQTGFNEQFF,TGTGCCAGCAGTGGACAGACTGGGTTCAATGAGCAGTTCTTC
TRBJ1-1,TRBV6-5,few,NA,CASRSLLGTEAFF,TGTGCCAGCAGAAGTCTCCTAGGCACTGAAGCTTTCTTT
TRBJ2-2,TRBV4-2,NA,TRBD1,CASRAGTPGQVMTGELFF,TGTGCCAGCAGGGCGGGGACACCGGGACAGGTGATGACCGGGGAGCTGTTTTTT
TRBJ2-7,TRBV7-2,NA,TRBD2,CASSLEAWRGTYEQYF,TGTGCCAGCAGCTTAGAGGCCTGGCGGGGGACCTACGAGCAGTACTTC